A selection of T cell receptor beta chains follows, all from one sample in a study of cytotoxic CD8 clonotypes in ibrutinib-treated CLL. Libraries were prepared by immunoSEQ multiplex PCR; TCRdb keeps only in-frame clonotypes and omits some of them. This table has 150,000 to 250,000 clones, around 72% appearing once. This specimen was PBMCs, taken after 24 months of ibrutinib treatment. The receptors here all came from a human donor with chronic lymphocytic leukemia. The CDR3 runs from the conserved cysteine through the conserved F or W.

length	J	V	CDR3
15	TRBJ2-4	TRBV18	CASSPGTVSKNIQYF
14	TRBJ1-1	TRBV5-4	CASSLEGGHAEAFF
14	TRBJ2-3	TRBV5-6	CASSLGLAGYTQYF
15	TRBJ2-1	TRBV14	CASSPTSSSYNEQFF
13	TRBJ1-5	TRBV6-1	CAGGQVSNQPQHF
14	TRBJ1-2	TRBV6-5	CASSSGFLSYGYTF
16	TRBJ2-1	TRBV2	CASNNIAGKLYNEQFF
14	TRBJ2-7	TRBV28	CASSFITGLNEQYF
14	TRBJ1-5	TRBV28	CASSDTRLVQPQHF
13	TRBJ2-7	TRBV19	CASRSPDSHEQYF
16	TRBJ1-2	TRBV7-8	CASSLTRTLINYGYTF
13	TRBJ2-5	TRBV7-2	CASSRLAQETQYF
16	TRBJ2-2	TRBV14	CASSRNLAGVTGELFF
16	TRBJ2-3	TRBV7-9	CASSLGGGDRDFTQYF
11	TRBJ2-7	TRBV28	CASSDLRDSIF
17	TRBJ1-1	TRBV5-3	CARSLNTGLGGNTEAFF
11	TRBJ2-7	TRBV10-1	CASRGIYEQYF
14	TRBJ2-1	TRBV27	CASSLLGLASEQFF
14	TRBJ1-1	TRBV2	CASTSTRRTGEAFF
15	TRBJ2-1	TRBV7-9	CASSLLGQEYNEQFF
14	TRBJ2-3	TRBV7-6	CASSPGLASDTQYF
16	TRBJ2-3	TRBV5-6	CASSPTTRGFTDTQYF
14	TRBJ2-2	TRBV9	CASSVVASPGELFF
15	TRBJ2-1	TRBV29-1	CSAAYLGGVYNEQFF